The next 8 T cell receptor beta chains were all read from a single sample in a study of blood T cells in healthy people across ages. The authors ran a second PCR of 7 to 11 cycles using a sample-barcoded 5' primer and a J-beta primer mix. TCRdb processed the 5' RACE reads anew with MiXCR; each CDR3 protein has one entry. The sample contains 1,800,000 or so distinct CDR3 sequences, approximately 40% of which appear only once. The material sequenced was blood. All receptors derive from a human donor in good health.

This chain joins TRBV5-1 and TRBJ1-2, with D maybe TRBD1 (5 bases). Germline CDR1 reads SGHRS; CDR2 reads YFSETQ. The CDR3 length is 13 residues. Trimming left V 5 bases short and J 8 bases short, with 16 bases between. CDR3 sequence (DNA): TGCGCCAGCAGGACAGATTCAGTTGAAGGCTACACCTTC. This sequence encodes CASRTDSVEGYTF.

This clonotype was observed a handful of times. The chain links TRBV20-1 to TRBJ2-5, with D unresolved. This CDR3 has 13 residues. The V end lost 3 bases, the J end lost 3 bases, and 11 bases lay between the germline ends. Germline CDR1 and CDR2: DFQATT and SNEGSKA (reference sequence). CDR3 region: CSASLGRKETQYF. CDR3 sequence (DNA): TGCAGTGCTAGTTTAGGGCGTAAAGAGACCCAGTACTTC.

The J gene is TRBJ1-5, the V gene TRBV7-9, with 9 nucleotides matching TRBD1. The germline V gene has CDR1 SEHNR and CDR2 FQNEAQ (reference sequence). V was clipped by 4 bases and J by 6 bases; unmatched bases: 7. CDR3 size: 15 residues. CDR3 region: CASSSGTGYAQPQHF. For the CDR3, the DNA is TGTGCCAGCAGCTCCGGGACAGGGTATGCTCAGCCCCAGCATTTT.

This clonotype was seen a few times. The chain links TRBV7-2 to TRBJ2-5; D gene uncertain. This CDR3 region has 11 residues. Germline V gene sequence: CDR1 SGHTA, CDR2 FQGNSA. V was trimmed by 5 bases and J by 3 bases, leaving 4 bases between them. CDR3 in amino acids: CASSAKETQYF. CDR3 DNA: TGTGCCAGCAGCGCGAAAGAGACCCAGTACTTC.

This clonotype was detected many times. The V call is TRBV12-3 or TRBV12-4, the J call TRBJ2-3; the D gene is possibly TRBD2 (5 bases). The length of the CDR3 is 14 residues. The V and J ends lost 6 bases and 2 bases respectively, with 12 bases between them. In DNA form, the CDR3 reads TGTGCCAGCAGCTCCGGACTGAACACAGATACGCAGTATTTT. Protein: CASSSGLNTDTQYF.

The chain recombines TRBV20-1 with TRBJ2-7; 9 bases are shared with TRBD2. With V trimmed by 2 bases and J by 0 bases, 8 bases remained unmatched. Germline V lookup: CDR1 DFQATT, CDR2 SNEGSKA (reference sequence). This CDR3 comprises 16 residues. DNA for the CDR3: TGCAGTGCTAGATCGCGGGGGGGGGCGCGCTCCTACGAGCAGTACTTC. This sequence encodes CSARSRGGARSYEQYF.

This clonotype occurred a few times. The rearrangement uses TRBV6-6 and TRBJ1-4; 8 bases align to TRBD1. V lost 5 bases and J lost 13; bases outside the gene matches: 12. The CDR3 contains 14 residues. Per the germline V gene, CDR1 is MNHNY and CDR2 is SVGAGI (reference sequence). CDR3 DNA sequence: TGTGCCAGCAGTAGGACAGGGCCCCCCAAGGGACTGTTTTTT. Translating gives CASSRTGPPKGLFF.

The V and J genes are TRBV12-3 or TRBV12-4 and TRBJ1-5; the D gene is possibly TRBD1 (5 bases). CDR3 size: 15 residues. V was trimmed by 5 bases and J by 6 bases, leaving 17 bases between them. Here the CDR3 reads CASSTVGGRTQPQHF. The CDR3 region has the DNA TGTGCCAGCAGTACGGTGGGGGGGAGAACTCAGCCCCAGCATTTT.